The rows below give T cell receptor beta chains drawn from one sample of a study of cytomegalovirus exposure and HLA in healthy donors. Sequenced by immunoSEQ multiplex PCR; TCRdb stores in-frame clones only, minus some. The sample includes about 160,000 clones, 77% seen only once; the top ten take roughly 3.6%. Sequencing used PBMCs. The origin of the receptors is a man aged 25-40 years in good health and CMV-seropositive. The CDR3 runs from the conserved cysteine through the conserved F or W. D genes are given only for firm matches. A clone size is listed for some rows: how often the clone was seen (once, few, many), or a class if it is expanded.

d_gene,v_gene,j_gene,abundance,CDR3nt,CDR3aa
NA,TRBV6-5,TRBJ2-2,once,TGTGCCAGTCAGGGGTATGGCACCGGGGAGCTGTTTTTT,CASQGYGTGELFF
TRBD1,TRBV28,TRBJ2-7,NA,TGTGCCAGCAAATCAGGGACAGGGTTAGAGCAGTACTTC,CASKSGTGLEQYF
TRBD2,TRBV25-1,TRBJ2-2,NA,TGTGCCAGCAGTTTTAGCGGGGGGCGCACCGGGGAGCTGTTTTTT,CASSFSGGRTGELFF
NA,TRBV7-9,TRBJ1-2,once,TGTGCCAGCAGCTCCCGTGGCTACACCTTC,CASSSRGYTF
NA,TRBV2,TRBJ1-3,NA,TGTGCCAGCATCCAAACAACAGTCTCTGGAAACACCATATATTTT,CASIQTTVSGNTIYF
NA,TRBV29-1,TRBJ2-7,NA,TGCAGCGTCCACAGGGACTACGAGCAGTACTTC,CSVHRDYEQYF
TRBD1,TRBV7-9,TRBJ1-5,NA,TGTGCCAGCAGCCTGACAGGGGCGAGGCAGCCCCAGCATTTT,CASSLTGARQPQHF
TRBD2,TRBV5-4,TRBJ2-3,NA,TGTGCCAGCAGCTCCCCCTCACTAGCGGTGAGCACAGATACGCAGTATTTT,CASSSPSLAVSTDTQYF
NA,TRBV9,TRBJ2-5,NA,TGTGCCAGCAGCGTAGGGAGGGAAGAGACCCAGTACTTC,CASSVGREETQYF
NA,TRBV2,TRBJ2-2,NA,TGTGCCAGCAGTGAAACGGGGATTCGAAACACCGGGGAGCTGTTTTTT,CASSETGIRNTGELFF
TRBD1,TRBV30,TRBJ2-1,NA,TGTGCCTGGAGGACAGGGGGCAGGGGTGAGCAGTTCTTC,CAWRTGGRGEQFF
NA,TRBV6-5,TRBJ2-7,NA,TGTGCCAGCAGTGACCGGGACATCTACGAGCAGTACTTC,CASSDRDIYEQYF
TRBD1,TRBV6-1,TRBJ1-5,NA,TGTGCCAGCAGTGAGCACGGGACAGGGGGCAATCAGCCCCAGCATTTT,CASSEHGTGGNQPQHF
NA,TRBV2,TRBJ2-3,few,TGTGCCAGCAGTGAGGGATTAGGGAGTGTCGCGGATACGCAGTATTTT,CASSEGLGSVADTQYF
TRBD1,TRBV23-1,TRBJ2-3,NA,TGCGCCAGCAGTCCAACAGGGGCCAGAGATACGCAGTATTTT,CASSPTGARDTQYF
TRBD2,TRBV27,TRBJ2-1,NA,TGTGCCAGCAGTCCCACAGCGGGGGCTTACAATGAGCAGTTCTTC,CASSPTAGAYNEQFF
NA,TRBV2,TRBJ1-5,NA,TGTGCCAGCATGGCAGGGAGGGGCAATCAGCCCCAGCATTTT,CASMAGRGNQPQHF
TRBD1,TRBV4-2,TRBJ2-7,NA,TGTGCCAGCAGCCAAAACAGGGGGCGGGGCGAGCAGTACTTC,CASSQNRGRGEQYF
NA,TRBV6-4,TRBJ2-5,NA,TGTGCCAGCAGTTTCGGAGAAGAGACCCAGTACTTC,CASSFGEETQYF
NA,TRBV7-9,TRBJ1-1,NA,TGTGCCAGCAGCTTAGGATCAGAATACACTGAAGCTTTCTTT,CASSLGSEYTEAFF
NA,TRBV10-3,TRBJ1-1,NA,TGTGCCATCAGAGTACAGGCGCAGGGTGAAGCTTTCTTT,CAIRVQAQGEAFF
TRBD1,TRBV4-1,TRBJ1-1,NA,TGCGCCAGCAGCCAAGTAATAGACAGGGGGCGAGTAGCTTTCTTT,CASSQVIDRGRVAFF
TRBD1,TRBV28,TRBJ1-2,NA,TGTGCCAGCAGTTTAAACACAGGGGGCTATGGCTACACCTTC,CASSLNTGGYGYTF
NA,TRBV2,TRBJ2-7,NA,TGTGCCAGCAGTGAGAACAGGGTGTTCAACGAGCAGTACTTC,CASSENRVFNEQYF
NA,TRBV6-1,TRBJ2-3,NA,TGTGCCAGCAGTGCCAGACAGTACACAGATACGCAGTATTTT,CASSARQYTDTQYF
TRBD2,TRBV10-2,TRBJ2-7,NA,TGCGCCAGCAGATCCGGGACTAACTCCTACGAGCAGTACTTC,CASRSGTNSYEQYF
TRBD1,TRBV5-1,TRBJ1-3,NA,TGCGCCAGCAGCTCCACAGGGGCTGGAAACACCATATATTTT,CASSSTGAGNTIYF
NA,TRBV13,TRBJ2-5,NA,TGTGCCAGCAGCCCCACCGTAGAGGGGGGGGAGACCCAGTACTTC,CASSPTVEGGETQYF
TRBD1,TRBV5-1,TRBJ1-5,NA,TGCGCCAGCAGCGAGGGACAGGGGGGGAGCCAGCCCCAGCATTTT,CASSEGQGGSQPQHF
NA,TRBV27,TRBJ2-2,NA,TGTGCCAGCAGTTGGAGGGACGCGAACACCGGGGAGCTGTTTTTT,CASSWRDANTGELFF
NA,TRBV29-1,TRBJ1-3,NA,TGCAGCGTTGTAGGAGGGCACGGAAACACCATATATTTT,CSVVGGHGNTIYF
TRBD1,TRBV6-5,TRBJ1-3,NA,TGTGCCAGCGGATCCCACAGGGGCGTTGGAAACACCATATATTTT,CASGSHRGVGNTIYF
NA,TRBV10-3,TRBJ2-5,NA,TGTGCCACCACGGGGAGTCAAGAGACCCAGTACTTC,CATTGSQETQYF
NA,TRBV25-1,TRBJ1-1,NA,TGTGCCAGCAGTGAACCTAACACTGAAGCTTTCTTT,CASSEPNTEAFF
TRBD1,TRBV28,TRBJ1-6,NA,TGTGCCAGCAGTTCCCAACAGGGGGCTAATTCACCCCTCCACTTT,CASSSQQGANSPLHF
TRBD1,TRBV5-1,TRBJ1-5,NA,TGCGCCAGCAGCTCGACAGGGGGCAATCAGCCCCAGCATTTT,CASSSTGGNQPQHF
NA,TRBV7-2,TRBJ2-1,NA,TGTGCCAGCAGCTTAGACAGGGCTGCTGAGCAGTTCTTC,CASSLDRAAEQFF